The T cell receptor beta chain under discussion was sequenced for a study of T cells in Graves' hyperthyroidism and ophthalmopathy. The study, taken as a whole, reports: Most clonotypes that expanded in the thyroid above 0.001 also showed up in blood. A model of 13 V-J pairs discriminated ophthalmopathy from stable hyperthyroidism.

Researchers amplified the TCR beta CDR3 regions from RNA transcripts. The HTBI set primed first-round TCR CDR3 RT-PCR. TCRdb re-derived calls from the multiplex PCR reads in MiXCR, one entry per CDR3 protein. Altogether roughly 600,000 distinct CDR3 sequences are present, about 14% being singletons, with the ten largest covering about 12%. Uncontrolled infection, other autoimmune disease, pregnancy or lactation disqualified patients from enrolment. On the basis of clinical symptoms, serum thyroxine and TRAb, thyroid ultrasound and orbital computed tomography, diagnoses were made. This CDR3 is 16 amino acids long. The V gene lost 1 base and the J gene lost 2 bases, with 15 bases spanning the gap. CDR1 is MGHRA, CDR2 YSYEKL, per germline. Regarding this clonotype: Antigen unknown.

Sequencing was done on a sample of blood. This chain joins TRBV4-1 and TRBJ2-7; TRBD1 is a possible D gene (6 bases). This TCR was recovered from a woman between 45 and 60 years old with Graves' ophthalmopathy. For the CDR3, the DNA is TGCGCCAGCAGCCAAGGGGGGACAAACCCGGCCTACGAGCAGTACTTC. This gives the protein CASSQGGTNPAYEQYF.